The table lists the clone carrying this T cell receptor beta chain with many counts. In making TCR beta libraries, quantitative 5'-RACE with molecular barcodes was used. A single record per CDR3 protein comes from TCRdb applying MiXCR to the 5' RACE reads. The repertoire consists of fewer than 350,000 distinct CDR3 sequences, with roughly 10% occurring once and the leading ten covering 9.1%. This sample is part of a study of CD8 T cells in ankylosing spondylitis. The CDR3 is 13 residues long. V lost 11 bases to trimming and J lost 1 base, with 14 bases between them. CDR1 and CDR2 from the germline V gene are ENHRY and SYGVKD.

The TCR originated in a female donor with ankylosing spondylitis or in good health (not recorded which). V and J are TRBV10-3 and TRBJ1-1; D is perhaps TRBD1 (5 bases). Sequencing used blood, either unsorted or a sorted T cell fraction (not recorded which). CDR3 DNA sequence: TGTGCCGTGAGATGGGGGTCGAACACTGAAGCTTTCTTT. Translation gives CAVRWGSNTEAFF.